The clone carrying this T cell receptor beta chain was picked up one time. The data belong to a study of blood T cell repertoires in COVID-19. Using immunoSEQ multiplex PCR, the repertoire was profiled, and TCRdb retains in-frame clones only, with some absent. In the table there are 43,000 or so clones, more than 65% of which are singletons. Germline values: CDR1 LGHNA, CDR2 YNFKEQ. V lost 1 base, J lost 4 bases, and 4 bases stayed unmatched. The CDR3 spans 15 residues. J is TRBJ2-1 and V is TRBV4-2, with TRBD2 matching over 7 bases. Input material: peripheral blood. This receptor was identified in an older woman with acute or convalescent COVID-19. CDR3 protein: CASSQASGAYNEQFF. CDR3 nucleotide sequence: TGTGCCAGCAGCCAAGCAAGCGGGGCGTACAATGAGCAGTTCTTC.